In this sample, the clone carrying this T cell receptor beta chain turned up a few times. Antigen specificity is unknown. The entry originates in a study of post-analysis software for immune sequencing data. Study-level information: The cohort encompassed relapsing-remitting, secondary progressive and progressive-relapsing multiple sclerosis disease courses.

Tagging with unique molecular identifiers was a feature of the TCR beta cDNA libraries. TCRdb re-called the PCR reads with MiXCR, one entry per CDR3 protein. The repertoire holds 350,000 to 500,000 distinct CDR3 sequences, 35% to 45% seen once, with approximately 7.6% in the top ten. V was clipped by 7 bases and J by 6 bases; unmatched bases: 13. Germline CDR1 reads DFQATT; CDR2 reads SNEGSKA (reference sequence). The CDR3 runs 15 residues. Findings and limits, study-wide: In patients, 4 to 6 TRBV segments were more frequent than in controls, with TRBV5-6, TRBV5-1 and TRBV20-1 among them.

Sample: blood. This clonotype originated in a girl aged 2-9 years with multiple sclerosis. The chain has TRBV20-1 and TRBJ2-1, with 9 bases that match TRBD2. The DNA for the CDR3 is TGCAGTGGTTTGACCGGGACTAGCATCGGCAATGAGCAGTTCTTC. It codes for CSGLTGTSIGNEQFF.